Reported below is one T cell receptor (beta chain). The antigen remains unidentified. This record comes from a study of OX40 agonist ivuxolimab in advanced cancers. As for the study in general: Dose-escalation patients were diagnosed with hepatocellular carcinoma, melanoma, renal cell cancer or head and neck cancer.

Only in-frame clones appear in the TCRdb table, and some are missing; sequencing was by immunoSEQ multiplex PCR. The repertoire holds 73,000 or so clones, with approximately 91% as singletons. The study's findings and limits: Normalized T-cell clonal expansion was also low in a subset of nonresponders. Expanded clones belonging to CD8+ T cells outnumbered, on average, those of CD4+.

The receptor comes from an adult with an advanced solid tumor such as melanoma, head and neck, liver or kidney cancer. The specimen comprised CD4+ or CD8+ T cells sorted from blood, sampled in a trial of the OX40 agonist ivuxolimab.

The CDR3 bases are TGTGCCAGCAGCCCGTCCTCGAGGGACACTGAAGCTTTCTTT. It encodes CASSPSSRDTEAFF. The chain carries TRBV9 and TRBJ1-1; D is unclear. The CDR3 length is 14 residues. V gave up 4 bases and J gave up 3 bases, with 13 bases separating them. Germline lookup yields CDR1 SGDLS and CDR2 YYNGEE.